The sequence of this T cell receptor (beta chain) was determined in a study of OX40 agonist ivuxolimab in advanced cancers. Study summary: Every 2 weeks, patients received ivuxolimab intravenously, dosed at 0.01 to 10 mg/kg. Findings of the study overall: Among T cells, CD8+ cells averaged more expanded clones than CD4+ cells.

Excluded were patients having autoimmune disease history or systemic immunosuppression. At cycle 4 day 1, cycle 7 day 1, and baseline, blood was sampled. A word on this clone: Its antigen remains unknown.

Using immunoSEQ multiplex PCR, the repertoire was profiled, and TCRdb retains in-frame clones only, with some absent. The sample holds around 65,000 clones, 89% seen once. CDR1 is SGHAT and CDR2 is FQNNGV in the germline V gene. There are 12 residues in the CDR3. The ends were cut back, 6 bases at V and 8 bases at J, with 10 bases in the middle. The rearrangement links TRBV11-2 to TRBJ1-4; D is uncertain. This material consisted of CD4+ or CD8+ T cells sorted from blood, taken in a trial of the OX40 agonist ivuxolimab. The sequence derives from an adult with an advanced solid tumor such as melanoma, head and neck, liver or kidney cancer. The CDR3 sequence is CASSRIREKLFF. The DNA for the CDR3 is TGTGCCAGCAGTAGGATTCGCGAAAAACTGTTTTTT.